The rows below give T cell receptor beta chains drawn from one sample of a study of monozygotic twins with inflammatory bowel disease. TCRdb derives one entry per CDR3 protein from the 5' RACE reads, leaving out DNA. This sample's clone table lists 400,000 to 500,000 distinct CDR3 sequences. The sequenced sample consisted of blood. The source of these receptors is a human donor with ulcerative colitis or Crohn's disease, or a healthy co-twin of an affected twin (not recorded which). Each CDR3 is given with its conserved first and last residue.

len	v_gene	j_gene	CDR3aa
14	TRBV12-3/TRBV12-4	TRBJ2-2	CASSRTHRAGELFF
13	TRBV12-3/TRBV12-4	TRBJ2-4	CATRPPNVNIQYF
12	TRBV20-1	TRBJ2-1	CSASDSFNEQFF
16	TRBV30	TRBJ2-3	CAWSAIHRDSKDTQYF
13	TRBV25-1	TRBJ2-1	CASSEAGENEQFF
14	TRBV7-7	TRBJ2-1	CASSPLVGGDEQFF
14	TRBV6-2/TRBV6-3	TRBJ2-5	CASSYSGYPETQYF
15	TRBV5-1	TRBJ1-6	CASSGGTGGDSPLHF
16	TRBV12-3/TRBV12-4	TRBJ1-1	CASSLAGGQWNTEAFF
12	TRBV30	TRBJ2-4	CAWTTGGGSKYF
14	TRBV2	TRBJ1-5	CASSDVSKGQPQHF
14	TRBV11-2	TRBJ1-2	CASSLGVIGDGYTF
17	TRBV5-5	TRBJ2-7	CASSFPTTGRTRFEQYF
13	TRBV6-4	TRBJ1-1	CASSPGTVGEAFF
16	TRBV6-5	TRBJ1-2	CASSYTGQGRNRGYTF
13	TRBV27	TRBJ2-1	CASSSSDRNEQFF
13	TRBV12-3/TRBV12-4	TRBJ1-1	CASKHRGGTEAFF
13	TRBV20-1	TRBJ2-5	CSAPLMGWETQYF
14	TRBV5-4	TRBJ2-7	CASSLVGQSYEQYF
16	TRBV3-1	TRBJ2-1	CASSQGRGSSYNEQFF
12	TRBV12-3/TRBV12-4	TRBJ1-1	CASSFEITGAFF
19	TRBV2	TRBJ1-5	CASSVPRGGASGSNQPQHF
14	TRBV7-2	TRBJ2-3	CASSRTRGLDTQYF
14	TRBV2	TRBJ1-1	CASSESHPNTEAFF
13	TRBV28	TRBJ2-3	CASTSGSTDTQNF
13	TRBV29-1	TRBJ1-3	CSVEGGTGNTIYF
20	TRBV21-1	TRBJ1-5	CASSKKRGYRGRYSNQPQHF
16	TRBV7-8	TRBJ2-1	CASSLVEDFSYNEQFF
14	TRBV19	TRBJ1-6	CASSSDGYGSPLHF
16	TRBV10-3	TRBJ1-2	CAISESAGDNSYGYTF
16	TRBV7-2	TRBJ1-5	CASSLDGTGGNQPQHF
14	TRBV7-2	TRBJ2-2	CASSLTGYTGELFF
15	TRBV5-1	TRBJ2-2	CASSDSRANTGELFF
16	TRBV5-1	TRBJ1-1	CASSPGGTGMNTEAFF
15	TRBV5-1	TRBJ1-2	CASSLEWIPTSGYTF
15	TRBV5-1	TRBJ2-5	CASSLSSAKQETQYF
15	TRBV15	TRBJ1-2	CATSREDRPWYGYTF
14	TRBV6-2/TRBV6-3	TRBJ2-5	CASTSTTIQETQYF
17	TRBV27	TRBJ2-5	CASSQILPGLAGGTQYF
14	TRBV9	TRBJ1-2	CASSGGDRENGYTF